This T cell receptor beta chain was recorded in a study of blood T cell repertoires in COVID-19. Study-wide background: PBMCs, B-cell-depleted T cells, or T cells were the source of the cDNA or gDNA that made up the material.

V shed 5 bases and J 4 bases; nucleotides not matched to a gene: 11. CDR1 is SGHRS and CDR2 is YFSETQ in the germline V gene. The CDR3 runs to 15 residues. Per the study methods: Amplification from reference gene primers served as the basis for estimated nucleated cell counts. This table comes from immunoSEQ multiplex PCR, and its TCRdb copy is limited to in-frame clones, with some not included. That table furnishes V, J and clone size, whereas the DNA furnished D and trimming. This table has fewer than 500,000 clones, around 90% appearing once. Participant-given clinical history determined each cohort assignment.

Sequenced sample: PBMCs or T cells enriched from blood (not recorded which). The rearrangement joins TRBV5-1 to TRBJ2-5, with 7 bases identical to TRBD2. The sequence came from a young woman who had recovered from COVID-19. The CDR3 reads CASRLGLESRETQYF. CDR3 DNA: TGCGCCAGCAGATTAGGACTAGAGTCAAGAGAGACCCAGTACTTC.